What follows are 6 T cell receptor beta chains derived from one specimen sequenced in a study of vaccination and CD4 T cells after COVID-19. Treatment meaning: approximately 11-day PBMC culture with coronavirus spike peptide pools or control peptides (ViraFEST assay). These TCRs are of unknown antigen specificity. With the Oncomine TCR Beta short-read assay, DNA from cultured CD4+ T cells was sequenced. TCRdb redid the calling of the PCR reads with MiXCR, one entry per CDR3 protein. This table holds more than 20,000 distinct CDR3 sequences, around 45% found once. Sequencing was done on a sample of CD4+ T cells from blood, cultured in vitro. These receptors came from a human donor who had recovered from COVID-19.

V gene TRBV4-1 combines with J gene TRBJ2-3, with 14 bases lining up with TRBD2. CDR3 length: 14 amino acids. J gave up 11 bases and V 3 bases, and 4 bases lay outside the gene matches. The germline V gene encodes CDR1 MGHRA and CDR2 YSYEKL. The CDR3 sequence is CASSQPGTSGGQYF. The CDR3 DNA follows: TGCGCCAGCAGCCAGCCCGGGACTAGCGGGGGGCAGTATTTT.

The chain employs TRBV27 and TRBJ1-2; 7 positions match TRBD1. CDR3 length equals 13 residues. V lost 5 bases to trimming and J lost 8 bases; unmatched junction nucleotides: 8. In germline, CDR1 is MNHEY, CDR2 SMNVEV (reference sequence). As DNA, the CDR3 is TGTGCCAGCAGTCAACAGACAGGGAGAGGCTACACCTTC. Amino acid sequence: CASSQQTGRGYTF.

The J gene is TRBJ2-7, the V gene TRBV6-1; D might be TRBD1 or TRBD2, each matching 5 bases. Trimming removed 2 bases from V and 5 bases from J, with 16 bases in between. The CDR3 runs to 15 residues. Looked up from germline, CDR1 is MNHNS and CDR2 is SASEGT. The CDR3 region is CASSESPDGGNEQYF. CDR3 nucleotides: TGTGCCAGCAGTGAAAGTCCGGATGGGGGTAACGAGCAGTACTTC.

On this clonotype: The junction departs from germline at one end; a sequencing error may be responsible. The rearrangement joins TRBV7-9 to TRBJ2-5; possibly TRBD2 for D (6 bases). The CDR3 has 15 amino acids. Per germline, CDR1 SEHNR and CDR2 FQNEAQ (reference sequence). The CDR3 region is CASSSQGGLSETQYF. The CDR3, as DNA: TGCGCCAGCAGCTCCCAGGGAGGTTTGTCGGAGACCCAGTACTTC.

V is TRBV20-1 and J is TRBJ1-1; 7 bases align to TRBD1. The junction had 9 bases not matched to a gene; V was cut back by 3 bases and J by 5 bases. The CDR3 spans 14 residues. Germline V CDR1 and CDR2: DFQATT, SNEGSKA (reference sequence). The CDR3 spells CSASKSQGLTEAFF. The CDR3 DNA sequence: TGCAGTGCTAGTAAATCACAGGGGTTGACTGAAGCTTTCTTT.

The chain combines TRBV12-3 or TRBV12-4 with TRBJ2-7; tentatively, D is TRBD1 or TRBD2 (6 bases each). The length of the CDR3 is 15 residues. The V end lost 5 bases, the J end lost 3 bases, and 17 bases lay between the germline ends. The CDR3 loop reads CASSASQGGGYEQYF. In DNA form, the CDR3 reads TGTGCCAGCAGTGCGTCACAGGGAGGAGGCTACGAGCAGTACTTC.